The rows below give T cell receptor beta chains drawn from one sample of a study of T cell repertoires in cytomegalovirus infection. TCRdb reanalysed the reads using MiXCR and keeps one entry per CDR3 protein. The sample has hundreds of thousands of distinct CDR3 sequences, 24% seen once; the top ten hold 7% to 9%. Material for sequencing was CD8+ T cells from PBMCs. The receptors originated from a human donor in good health (CMV status not recorded). Some clones in this sample may be carry-over from other donors' samples. Both conserved end residues are part of each CDR3. Each record gives: J gene, D gene, V gene, CDR3 protein. The D gene is left open where the match is weak.

TRBJ2-1 . TRBV5-6 CASSLGSGAEQFF
TRBJ2-7 . TRBV15 CATQEGEVSYEQYF
TRBJ1-1 . TRBV7-8 CASSVINTEAFF
TRBJ2-1 . TRBV28 CASRSGNLREQFF
TRBJ2-7 . TRBV10-3 CAISEPGRGSYEQYF
TRBJ2-6 TRBD1 TRBV29-1 CSVGDRGPDSGANVLTF
TRBJ2-1 . TRBV6-2/TRBV6-3 CASSYSPSGLYNEQFF
TRBJ2-7 . TRBV7-8 CASSPPEEEWGYEQYF
TRBJ2-3 TRBD2 TRBV7-9 CASSRPLAGLTDTQYF
TRBJ2-5 . TRBV12-3/TRBV12-4 CASSSVGRETQYF
TRBJ2-2 TRBD2 TRBV28 CASSHRGGGAGTGELFF
TRBJ1-4 . TRBV15 CATSRVGSVVNEKLFF
TRBJ1-1 . TRBV12-3/TRBV12-4 CASSLSIYGPDTEAFF
TRBJ2-5 . TRBV7-9 CASSPAREETQYF
TRBJ1-5 TRBD1 TRBV7-2 CASSSAGTGYFQPQHF
TRBJ2-5 . TRBV28 CASWGLLYQETQYF
TRBJ2-5 TRBD2 TRBV11-2 CASSLAGGLAGGESQYF
TRBJ1-5 TRBD1 TRBV7-2 CANSLDRGGGNQPQHF
TRBJ1-2 . TRBV7-9 CASSAGGLCTF
TRBJ2-5 TRBD1 TRBV12-3/TRBV12-4 CASSPPDREETQYF
TRBJ1-5 TRBD1 TRBV7-9 CASSPGGWDQPQHF
TRBJ1-6 . TRBV7-2 CASSLEVAGVGSPLHF
TRBJ1-1 TRBD1 TRBV6-1 CASSRTGGFSEAFF
TRBJ2-1 TRBD2 TRBV6-6 CASSKDSGGFYNEQFF
TRBJ1-3 . TRBV4-1 CASSQETGTGNTIYF
TRBJ2-7 . TRBV4-1 CASSGRRKGISYEQYF
TRBJ1-1 . TRBV7-9 CASSLGYNTEAFF
TRBJ2-5 TRBD1 TRBV7-8 CASSLDRDRVQETQYF
TRBJ2-5 . TRBV28 CASSSRTESGETQYF
TRBJ2-1 TRBD2 TRBV4-1 CASSQGTSGVEEFF
TRBJ1-5 TRBD1 TRBV6-4 CASSETGGRPQHF
TRBJ1-5 . TRBV12-3/TRBV12-4 CASSPGGVGQPQHF
TRBJ1-1 . TRBV5-6 CASSLRQGEAFF
TRBJ2-5 . TRBV6-1 CASSYRRLQETQYF
TRBJ2-3 . TRBV5-3 CASSLTQYF
TRBJ1-5 . TRBV20-1 CSAPGTEDQPQHF
TRBJ2-1 TRBD2 TRBV6-1 CASNIYPTSGGASYNEQFF
TRBJ1-4 . TRBV20-1 CSASGTYREKLFF
TRBJ2-3 TRBD2 TRBV20-1 CSARPELAGVTDTQYF
TRBJ2-3 . TRBV7-2 CASSPGGSRLDTQYF
TRBJ2-1 . TRBV28 CASSSRVDNEQFF
TRBJ2-1 TRBD1 TRBV2 CASRRTGVEQFF
TRBJ1-1 . TRBV7-9 CASSFNREDTEAFF
TRBJ2-3 TRBD2 TRBV10-3 CAISVAGGPLSTDTQYF
TRBJ2-1 TRBD2 TRBV6-5 CASSPNSGGAYNEQFF
TRBJ2-2 . TRBV4-1 CASSQEGARNGELFF
TRBJ1-2 . TRBV27 CASSLEAGANYGYTF
TRBJ1-1 . TRBV2 CASSDQGLNTEAFF
TRBJ2-1 . TRBV9 CAVGTHNEQFF
TRBJ2-1 . TRBV28 CASREFIDTNEQFF
TRBJ2-1 TRBD1 TRBV15 CATSIDRGTYNEQFF